Listed below are T cell receptor beta chains from one sample, sequenced in a study of blood T cells in healthy people across ages. TCRdb independently ran MiXCR on the 5' RACE reads; one entry per CDR3 protein. The table shows about 1.8 million distinct CDR3 sequences, with less than 50% occurring only once. Sequencing input: blood. The source is a woman in her thirties or forties in good health. CDR3s include the opening cysteine and the closing phenylalanine or tryptophan. D genes are given only for firm matches. For some rows the clone size is stated as once, few or many, or as a class when expanded; others skip it.

d_call	v_call	clone_size	j_call	cdr3_nt	cdr3_aa
-	TRBV4-3	-	TRBJ2-4	TGCGCCAGCAGCCAAGACACCAACAAAAACATTCAGTACTTC	CASSQDTNKNIQYF
-	TRBV6-5	-	TRBJ2-1	TGTGCCAGCAGTCCTAGGACGGTAATAAATGAGCAGTTCTTC	CASSPRTVINEQFF
-	TRBV12-3/TRBV12-4	-	TRBJ2-1	TGTGCCAGCAGTTCCATCCCCAGTGAGCAGTTCTTC	CASSSIPSEQFF
-	TRBV6-1	-	TRBJ1-2	TGTGCCAGCAGTGAAGCGCACAGGAACTATGGCTACACCTTC	CASSEAHRNYGYTF
-	TRBV6-5	few	TRBJ2-7	TGTGCCAGCAGTTTCCATTCGCGGGGTTTCCAGGACGAGCAGTACTTC	CASSFHSRGFQDEQYF
TRBD2	TRBV6-2/TRBV6-3	-	TRBJ2-5	TGTGCCAGCAGTTACGGGACTAGTTCCGGGGAGACCCAGTACTTC	CASSYGTSSGETQYF
-	TRBV7-2	-	TRBJ2-5	TGTGCCAGCGCTGGGGGGGGCGCTCGAGAGACCCAGTACTTC	CASAGGGARETQYF
-	TRBV18	once	TRBJ1-2	TGTGCCAGCCCATCGACGGGGGTCGGCTACACCTTC	CASPSTGVGYTF
-	TRBV29-1	-	TRBJ2-3	TGCAGCGTTGAAGGCGGGGTGGGTGGGGCCACTCTTGATACGCAGTATTTT	CSVEGGVGGATLDTQYF
-	TRBV5-6	few	TRBJ2-4	TGTGCCAGCAGCTTGGGGTGGGGCAAAAACATTCAGTACTTC	CASSLGWGKNIQYF
-	TRBV24-1	-	TRBJ2-1	TGTGCCACCGCTTCGTCGCAGGCCTACAATGAGCAGTTCTTC	CATASSQAYNEQFF
-	TRBV29-1	-	TRBJ2-7	TGCAGCGTTGCCCCGTTTTCCTACGAGCAGTACTTC	CSVAPFSYEQYF
-	TRBV6-6	-	TRBJ1-2	TGTGCCAGCAGTCGGGGGAACACAGGAAACTATGGCTACACCTTC	CASSRGNTGNYGYTF
-	TRBV29-1	-	TRBJ2-5	TGCAGCGTTGTTCAGGGATCGGAGACCCAGTACTTC	CSVVQGSETQYF
-	TRBV7-8	few	TRBJ2-7	TGTGCCAGCAGCTCCTCTTCGGGGGCCCTCTCCTACGAGCAGTACTTC	CASSSSSGALSYEQYF
TRBD2	TRBV7-2	-	TRBJ2-1	TGTGCCAGCAGCTTGGGGGGCGGGGGGGCCAATGAGCAGTTCTTC	CASSLGGGGANEQFF
TRBD2	TRBV7-8	few	TRBJ2-5	TGTGCCAGCGACCCGGGAGGCTCGAGCTTGGGAGAGACCCAGTACTTC	CASDPGGSSLGETQYF
-	TRBV19	few	TRBJ2-5	TGTGCCAGTAGTATGTCCAGACATCAAGAGACCCAGTACTTC	CASSMSRHQETQYF
-	TRBV12-3/TRBV12-4	few	TRBJ2-5	TGTGCCAGCAGTCCTTTAACGAACCAAGAGACCCAGTACTTC	CASSPLTNQETQYF
TRBD2	TRBV12-3/TRBV12-4	-	TRBJ2-3	TGTGCCAGCAGCCACTCTGACACTAGCGGGCCAGATACGCAGTATTTT	CASSHSDTSGPDTQYF
-	TRBV2	-	TRBJ1-5	TGTGCCAGCAGCTACCCGGAGCCCCAGCATTTT	CASSYPEPQHF
-	TRBV9	few	TRBJ2-3	TGTGCCAGCAGCGTAGTTACGGGTCAGGGGTATGTCACAGATACGCAGTATTTT	CASSVVTGQGYVTDTQYF
TRBD1	TRBV7-9	-	TRBJ1-2	TGTGCCAGCAGCCCACCGACAGGGCCGGGCTACACCTTC	CASSPPTGPGYTF
-	TRBV25-1	few	TRBJ2-3	TGTGCCAGCAGTGAACCCGGGCTCTCAGATACGCAGTATTTT	CASSEPGLSDTQYF
-	TRBV9	once	TRBJ2-3	TGTGCCAGCAGCGTACAAAGCGGATACACAGATACGCAGTATTTT	CASSVQSGYTDTQYF
-	TRBV18	-	TRBJ2-7	TGTGCCAGCTCACCCACCCAGGGGAGCTCCTACAATGAGCAGTACTTC	CASSPTQGSSYNEQYF
-	TRBV20-1	-	TRBJ2-1	TGCAGTGCTAGAGGGGGGGGGCCCGTCTACAATGAGCAGTTCTTC	CSARGGGPVYNEQFF
-	TRBV20-1	-	TRBJ2-7	TGCAGTGCCGTTTGGGGGGCCTACAATGAGCAGTACTTC	CSAVWGAYNEQYF
-	TRBV28	-	TRBJ2-7	TGTGCCAGCAGTTCACAGACGAACGAGCAGTACTTC	CASSSQTNEQYF
-	TRBV4-1	few	TRBJ1-2	TGCGCCAGCAGCCAAGAATCGGCAGGAACACGGGGCTACACCTTC	CASSQESAGTRGYTF
-	TRBV5-1	-	TRBJ1-2	TGCGCCAGCAGCTTGGTTCAGGCCGCCGGGGGCTACACCTTC	CASSLVQAAGGYTF
TRBD1	TRBV27	-	TRBJ1-2	TGTGCCAGCAGTTTTACATGGACAGGTTTTCACTATGGCTACACCTTC	CASSFTWTGFHYGYTF
-	TRBV12-3/TRBV12-4	few	TRBJ2-5	TGTGCCAGCAGTTTAGCGCTAGGGCAGGGCCAAGAGACCCAGTACTTC	CASSLALGQGQETQYF
-	TRBV27	-	TRBJ2-1	TGTGCCAGCAGTTCTATGGACTTCACCTTTTACAATGAGCAGTTCTTC	CASSSMDFTFYNEQFF
-	TRBV6-2/TRBV6-3	few	TRBJ2-7	TGTGCCAGCAGGGGTTGGGGGGCCTCCTACGAGCAGTACTTC	CASRGWGASYEQYF
-	TRBV29-1	few	TRBJ1-2	TGCAGCGTTCTACCACAGGGAGTACTGAACTATGGCTACACCTTC	CSVLPQGVLNYGYTF
-	TRBV20-1	-	TRBJ1-2	TGCAGTGCTATAGTCTCCGGCGGCTACACCTTC	CSAIVSGGYTF
-	TRBV20-1	few	TRBJ2-1	TGCAGTCTGTCGAGTAGCGTGAACAATGAGCAGTTCTTC	CSLSSSVNNEQFF
-	TRBV29-1	few	TRBJ2-3	TGCAGCGTTGAAGATGGCAGGGCGCGGGATACGCAGTATTTT	CSVEDGRARDTQYF
TRBD1	TRBV7-9	few	TRBJ2-5	TGTGCCAGCAGCTTGAGTTCTCGGACAGGGGAAGAGACCCAGTACTTC	CASSLSSRTGEETQYF
-	TRBV2	-	TRBJ2-7	TGTGCCAGCAGTGAAGGCCAGGGGTTCAACGAGCAGTACTTC	CASSEGQGFNEQYF
TRBD1	TRBV27	-	TRBJ1-2	TGTGCCAGCACCTACGGGACAGGGGGCTACTATGGCTACACCTTC	CASTYGTGGYYGYTF